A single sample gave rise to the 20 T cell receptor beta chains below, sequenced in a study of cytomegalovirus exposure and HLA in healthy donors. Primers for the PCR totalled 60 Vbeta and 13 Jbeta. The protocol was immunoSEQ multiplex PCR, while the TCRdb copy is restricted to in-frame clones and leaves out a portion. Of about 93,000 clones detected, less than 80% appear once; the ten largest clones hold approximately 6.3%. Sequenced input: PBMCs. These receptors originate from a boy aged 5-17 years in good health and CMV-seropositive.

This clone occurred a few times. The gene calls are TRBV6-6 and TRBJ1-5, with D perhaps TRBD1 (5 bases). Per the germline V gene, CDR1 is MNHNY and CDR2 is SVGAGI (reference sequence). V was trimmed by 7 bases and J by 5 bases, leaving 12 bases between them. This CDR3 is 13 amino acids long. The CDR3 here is CASTNGGDQPQHF. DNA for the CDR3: TGTGCCAGCACCAACGGGGGGGATCAGCCCCAGCATTTT.

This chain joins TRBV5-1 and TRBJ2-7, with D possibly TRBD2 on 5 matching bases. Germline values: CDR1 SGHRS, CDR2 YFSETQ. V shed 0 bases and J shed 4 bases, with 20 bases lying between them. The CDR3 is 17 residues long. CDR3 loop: CASSLAVSSRETYEQYF. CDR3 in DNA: TGCGCCAGCAGCTTGGCCGTATCTTCGAGGGAGACTTACGAGCAGTACTTC.

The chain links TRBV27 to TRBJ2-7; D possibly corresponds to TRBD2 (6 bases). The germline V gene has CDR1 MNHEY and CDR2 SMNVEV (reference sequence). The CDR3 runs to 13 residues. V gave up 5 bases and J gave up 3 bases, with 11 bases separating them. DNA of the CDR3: TGTGCCAGCAGTGGGACGGACTACTACGAGCAGTACTTC. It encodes CASSGTDYYEQYF.

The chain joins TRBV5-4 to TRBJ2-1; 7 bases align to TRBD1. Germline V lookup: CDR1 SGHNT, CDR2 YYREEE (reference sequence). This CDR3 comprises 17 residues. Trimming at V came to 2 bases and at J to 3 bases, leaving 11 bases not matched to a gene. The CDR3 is CASSFDPAGTVYNEQFF. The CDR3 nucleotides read TGTGCCAGCAGCTTTGATCCAGCCGGGACAGTCTACAATGAGCAGTTCTTC.

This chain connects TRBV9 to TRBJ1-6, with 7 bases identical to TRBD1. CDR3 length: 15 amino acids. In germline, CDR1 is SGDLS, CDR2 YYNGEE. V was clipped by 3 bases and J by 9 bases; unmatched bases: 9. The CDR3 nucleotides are TGTGCCAGCAGCGCCTCGGGACAGAACCTTTCACCCCTCCACTTT. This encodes CASSASGQNLSPLHF.

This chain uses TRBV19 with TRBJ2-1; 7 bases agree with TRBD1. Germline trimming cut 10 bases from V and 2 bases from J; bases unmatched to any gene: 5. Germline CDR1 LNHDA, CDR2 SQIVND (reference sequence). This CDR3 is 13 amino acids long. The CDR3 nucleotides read TGTGCCACTTGGGACAGTACCTACAATGAGCAGTTCTTC. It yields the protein CATWDSTYNEQFF.

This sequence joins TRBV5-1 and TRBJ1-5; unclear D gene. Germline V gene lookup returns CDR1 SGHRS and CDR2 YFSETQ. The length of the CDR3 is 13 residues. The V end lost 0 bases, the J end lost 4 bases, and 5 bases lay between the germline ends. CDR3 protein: CASSLDSNQPQHF. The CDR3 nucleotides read TGCGCCAGCAGCTTGGACAGTAATCAGCCCCAGCATTTT. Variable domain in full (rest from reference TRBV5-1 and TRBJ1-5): KAGVTQTPRYLIKTRGQQVTLSCSPISGHRSVSWYQQTPGQGLQFLFEYFSETQRNKGNFPGRFSGRQFSNSRSEMNVSTLELGDSALYLCASSLDSNQPQHFGDGTRLSIL.

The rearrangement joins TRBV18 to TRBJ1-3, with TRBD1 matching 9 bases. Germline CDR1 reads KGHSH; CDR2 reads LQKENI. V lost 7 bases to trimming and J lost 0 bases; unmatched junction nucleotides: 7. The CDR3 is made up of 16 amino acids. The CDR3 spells CASFPGQGFSGNTIYF. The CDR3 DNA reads TGTGCCAGCTTCCCGGGACAGGGTTTCTCTGGAAACACCATATATTTT.

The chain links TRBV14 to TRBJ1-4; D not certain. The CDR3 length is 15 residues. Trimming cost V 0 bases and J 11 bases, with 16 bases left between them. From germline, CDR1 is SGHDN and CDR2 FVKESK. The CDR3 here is CASSQDLSPGRKLFF. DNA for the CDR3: TGTGCCAGCAGCCAAGACTTAAGTCCGGGGAGGAAACTGTTTTTT.

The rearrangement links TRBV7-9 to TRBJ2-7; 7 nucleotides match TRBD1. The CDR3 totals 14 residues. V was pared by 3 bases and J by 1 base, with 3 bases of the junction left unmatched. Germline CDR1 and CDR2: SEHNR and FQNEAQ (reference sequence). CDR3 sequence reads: CASSFDRVSYEQYF. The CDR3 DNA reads TGTGCCAGCAGCTTTGACAGGGTGTCCTACGAGCAGTACTTC. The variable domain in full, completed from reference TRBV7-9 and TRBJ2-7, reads DTGVSQNPRHKITKRGQNVTFRCDPISEHNRLYWYRQTLGQGPEFLTYFQNEAQLEKSRLLSDRFSAERPKGSFSTLEIQRTEQGDSAMYLCASSFDRVSYEQYFGPGTRLTVT.

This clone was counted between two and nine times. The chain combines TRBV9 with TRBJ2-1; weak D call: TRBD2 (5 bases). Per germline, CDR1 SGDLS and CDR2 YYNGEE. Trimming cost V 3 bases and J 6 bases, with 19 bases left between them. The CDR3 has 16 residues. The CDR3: CASSERSGIAFNEQFF. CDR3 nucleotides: TGTGCCAGCAGCGAACGATCCGGGATCGCATTCAATGAGCAGTTCTTC.

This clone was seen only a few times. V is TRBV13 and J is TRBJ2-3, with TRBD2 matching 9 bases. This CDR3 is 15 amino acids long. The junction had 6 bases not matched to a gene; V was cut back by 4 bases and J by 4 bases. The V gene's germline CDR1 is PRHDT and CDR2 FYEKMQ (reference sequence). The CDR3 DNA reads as TGTGCCAGCAGCTGGCTAGCGGGAAGGCCAGATACGCAGTATTTT. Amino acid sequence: CASSWLAGRPDTQYF. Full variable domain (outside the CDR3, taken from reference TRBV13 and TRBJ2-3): AAGVIQSPRHLIKEKRETATLKCYPIPRHDTVYWYQQGPGQDPQFLISFYEKMQSDKGSIPDRFSAQQFSDYHSELNMSSLELGDSALYFCASSWLAGRPDTQYFGPGTRLTVL.

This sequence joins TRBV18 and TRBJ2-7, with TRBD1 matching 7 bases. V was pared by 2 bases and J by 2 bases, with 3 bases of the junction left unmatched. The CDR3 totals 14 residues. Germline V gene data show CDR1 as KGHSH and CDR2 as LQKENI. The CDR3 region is CASSPDRVAYEQYF. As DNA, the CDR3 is TGTGCCAGCTCACCAGACAGGGTAGCCTACGAGCAGTACTTC.

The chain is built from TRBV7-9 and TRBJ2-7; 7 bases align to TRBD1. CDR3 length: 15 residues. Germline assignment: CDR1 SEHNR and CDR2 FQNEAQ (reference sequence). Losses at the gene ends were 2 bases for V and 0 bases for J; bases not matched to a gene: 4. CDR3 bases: TGTGCCAGCAGCTTAACAGGGGTTAGCTCCTACGAGCAGTACTTC. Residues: CASSLTGVSSYEQYF.

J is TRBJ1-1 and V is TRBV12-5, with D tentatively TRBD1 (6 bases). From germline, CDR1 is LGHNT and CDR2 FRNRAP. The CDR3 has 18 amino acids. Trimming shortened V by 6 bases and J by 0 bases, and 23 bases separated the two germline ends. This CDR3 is CASGTLGGQTVMNTEAFF. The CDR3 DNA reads TGTGCTAGTGGGACTCTCGGGGGGCAGACCGTTATGAACACTGAAGCTTTCTTT.

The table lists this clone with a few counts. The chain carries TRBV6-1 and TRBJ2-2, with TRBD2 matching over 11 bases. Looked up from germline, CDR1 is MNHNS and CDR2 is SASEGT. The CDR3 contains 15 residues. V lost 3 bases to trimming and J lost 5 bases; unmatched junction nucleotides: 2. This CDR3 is CASSETSGTTGELFF. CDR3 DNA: TGTGCCAGCAGTGAGACTAGCGGGACTACCGGGGAGCTGTTTTTT.

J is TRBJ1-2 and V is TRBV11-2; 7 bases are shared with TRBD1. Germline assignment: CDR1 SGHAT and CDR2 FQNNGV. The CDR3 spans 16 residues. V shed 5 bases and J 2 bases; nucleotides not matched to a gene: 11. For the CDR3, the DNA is TGTGCCAGCAGCGCCCAGAACGAGGGGGCGAACTATGGCTACACCTTC. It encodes CASSAQNEGANYGYTF.

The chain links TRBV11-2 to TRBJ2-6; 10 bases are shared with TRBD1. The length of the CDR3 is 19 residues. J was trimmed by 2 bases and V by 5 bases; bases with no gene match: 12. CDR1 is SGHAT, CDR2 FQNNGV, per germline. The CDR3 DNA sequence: TGTGCCAGCAGCGGTATATCCCGGGACAGGGGAGCTGGGGCCAACGTCCTGACTTTC. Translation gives CASSGISRDRGAGANVLTF.

The CDR3 nucleotides read TGTGCCAGCATCCTCGCGGCAGGGGCCACCGGGGAGCTGTTTTTT. Protein: CASILAAGATGELFF. The chain links TRBV2 to TRBJ2-2, with D maybe TRBD1 (6 bases). CDR1 is SNHLY, CDR2 FYNNEI, per germline. This CDR3 contains 15 residues. Trimming removed 7 bases at V and 4 bases at J, with 16 bases between.

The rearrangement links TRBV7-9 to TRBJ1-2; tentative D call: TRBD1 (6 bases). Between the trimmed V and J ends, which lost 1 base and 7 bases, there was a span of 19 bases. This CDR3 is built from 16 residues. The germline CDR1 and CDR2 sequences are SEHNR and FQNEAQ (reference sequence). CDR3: CASSLVSGQGTGGYTF. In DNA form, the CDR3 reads TGTGCCAGCAGCTTAGTCTCCGGGCAGGGGACGGGTGGCTACACCTTC.